Following are 4 T cell receptor beta chains from one sample sequenced in a study of shared clonotypes between healthy human individuals (dated by TCRdb to the early 2020s). The method behind the library was the immunoSEQ multiplex PCR assay. TCRdb took this table from immuneACCESS and kept in-frame rearrangements with V and J called. Such tables lack part of the clones; where checked against another copy, unresolved V genes explain under half of the gap, and the rest is unexplained. This sample lists about 600,000 clones; about 97% were detected once. Jointly, the top ten make up 0.045% to 0.07% of the sample. The specimen was naive CD4+ T cells sorted from blood. The cell subset or site label for this specimen denotes: CD45RA+ positively selected. The receptors stem from a young woman in good health.

V usage is TRBV5-8 and J usage is TRBJ2-1; possible D gene TRBD1, 5 bases. CDR3 length: 14 amino acids. Germline V CDR1 and CDR2: SGHTS, YDEGEE. Trimming stripped 2 bases from V and 8 bases from J, with 14 bases between. CDR3 sequence: CASSLTGRKYEQFF. CDR3 bases: TGTGCCAGCAGCTTAACAGGCCGGAAGTATGAGCAGTTCTTC.

The chain couples TRBV18 to TRBJ1-3; D is ambiguous. Trimming took off 0 bases at V and 0 bases at J, with 12 bases between the two ends. This CDR3 has 17 residues. CDR1 and CDR2 (germline): KGHSH, LQKENI. The CDR3 DNA reads as TGTGCCAGCTCACCACCGGTCTGGCCGAGCTCTGGAAACACCATATATTTT. The encoded protein is CASSPPVWPSSGNTIYF.

This chain links TRBV28 with TRBJ1-2, with D hard to call. This CDR3 has 15 amino acids. Germline V gene sequence: CDR1 MDHEN, CDR2 SYDVKM. Trimming shortened V by 3 bases and J by 4 bases, and 15 bases separated the two germline ends. The CDR3, as DNA: TGTGCCAGCAGTTTGCCAGTACGCAGCCTCTATGGCTACACCTTC. The encoded protein is CASSLPVRSLYGYTF.

The chain has TRBV27 and TRBJ2-1; tentative D call: TRBD2 (5 bases). The CDR3 spans 15 residues. The V and J ends lost 2 bases and 0 bases respectively, with 8 bases between them. Germline CDR1 reads MNHEY; CDR2 reads SMNVEV (reference sequence). CDR3: CASSLRGSSYNEQFF. The DNA for the CDR3 is TGTGCCAGCAGTTTAAGAGGGAGCTCCTACAATGAGCAGTTCTTC.